The 18 T cell receptor beta chains given below trace back to one sample, sequenced in a study of PD-1 blockade in mismatch repair-deficient tumors. Sequencing used immunoSEQ multiplex PCR; TCRdb keeps in-frame clones, though not all of them. This sample has roughly 15,000 clones, with approximately 88% found just once. This material consisted of PBMCs, taken before pembrolizumab treatment. The receptors were gathered from an adult with mismatch repair-deficient cancer.

The V and J genes are TRBV11-2 and TRBJ2-1, with D possibly matching TRBD1 (5 bases). The V gene lost 1 base and the J gene lost 9 bases, with 16 bases spanning the gap. CDR1 SGHAT and CDR2 FQNNGV come from the germline V gene. The CDR3 extends over 15 amino acids. CDR3: CASSLGFVGVGEQFF. As DNA, the CDR3 is TGTGCCAGCAGCTTAGGGTTCGTAGGGGTAGGTGAGCAGTTCTTC.

DNA of the CDR3: TGTGCCAGCAGCGCGTTGCTGGGCACCGGGGAGCTGTTTTTT. Its translation is CASSALLGTGELFF. V gene TRBV9 combines with J gene TRBJ2-2; no reliable D call. With 3 bases removed from V and 4 bases from J, the gap between germline ends came to 10 bases. This CDR3 is 14 amino acids long. CDR1 and CDR2 from the germline V gene are SGDLS and YYNGEE.

The rearrangement uses TRBV6-6 and TRBJ2-7; D may be TRBD2 (6 bases). Trimming pared 2 bases from V and 7 bases from J, leaving 12 bases between. This CDR3 spans 13 amino acids. Germline V gene lookup returns CDR1 MNHNY and CDR2 SVGAGI (reference sequence). In DNA, the CDR3 is TGTGCCAGCAGTTACCTCCGGGGGAGGGAGCAGTACTTC. Translating gives CASSYLRGREQYF.

The chain combines TRBV5-6 with TRBJ2-7, with TRBD1 matching 9 bases. This CDR3 spans 14 amino acids. Trimming took 2 bases from V and 3 from J; bases not matched to a gene: 3. CDR1 and CDR2 (germline): SGHDT, YYEEEE. The CDR3: CASSFGQGYYEQYF. The DNA of the CDR3 is TGTGCCAGCAGCTTCGGACAGGGGTACTACGAGCAGTACTTC.

This chain uses TRBV13 with TRBJ1-2; D remains ambiguous. V was clipped by 2 bases and J by 2 bases, with 9 bases between them. Germline V gene data show CDR1 as PRHDT and CDR2 as FYEKMQ (reference sequence). The CDR3 runs to 14 residues. Here the CDR3 reads CASSLQSTNYGYTF. The CDR3 DNA reads as TGTGCCAGCAGCTTACAGTCTACCAACTATGGCTACACCTTC.

V gene TRBV5-1 combines with J gene TRBJ2-1; TRBD2 aligns across 14 bases. The CDR3 covers 17 residues. Germline loops: CDR1 SGHRS, CDR2 YFSETQ. J lost 4 bases, V lost 4 bases, and 7 bases had no gene match. CDR3 DNA: TGCGCCAGCAGCCCGGGACTAGCGGGAGCCCATTACAATGAGCAGTTCTTC. It specifies CASSPGLAGAHYNEQFF. The whole variable domain, remainder taken from reference TRBV5-1 and TRBJ2-1, is KAGVTQTPRYLIKTRGQQVTLSCSPISGHRSVSWYQQTPGQGLQFLFEYFSETQRNKGNFPGRFSGRQFSNSRSEMNVSTLELGDSALYLCASSPGLAGAHYNEQFFGPGTRLTVL.

The chain carries TRBV4-1 and TRBJ2-7; TRBD2 matches at 7 bases. Losses at the gene ends were 2 bases for V and 0 bases for J; bases not matched to a gene: 7. Germline V lookup: CDR1 MGHRA, CDR2 YSYEKL. This CDR3 comprises 16 residues. CDR3 region: CASSQMNAGVSYEQYF. The CDR3 DNA sequence: TGCGCCAGCAGCCAAATGAACGCGGGAGTCTCCTACGAGCAGTACTTC.

J is TRBJ2-7 and V is TRBV19; 11 bases line up with TRBD1. This CDR3 contains 14 residues. The junction had 3 bases not matched to a gene; V was cut back by 5 bases and J by 3 bases. Per germline, CDR1 LNHDA and CDR2 SQIVND (reference sequence). For the CDR3, the DNA is TGTGCCAGTAGTCCGGGACAGGGGGACTACGAGCAGTACTTC. Translating it yields CASSPGQGDYEQYF.

The chain has TRBV5-8 and TRBJ2-3; TRBD2 matches 8 bases. In germline, CDR1 is SGHTS, CDR2 YDEGEE. Trimming cost V 1 base and J 2 bases; bases outside gene matches: 12. This CDR3 has 18 residues. Here the CDR3 DNA reads TGTGCCAGCAGCTTGCCACTGATACTAGCGGCCTACACAGATACGCAGTATTTT. Amino acids: CASSLPLILAAYTDTQYF.

This clone was picked up one time. The chain combines TRBV25-1 with TRBJ2-5; unclear D gene. V lost 8 bases and J lost 2, with 12 bases in between. The CDR3 totals 13 residues. Looked up from germline, CDR1 is MGHDK and CDR2 is SYGVNS. CDR3 in amino acids: CASSSGEQETQYF. The CDR3 DNA is TGTGCCAGCTCGAGTGGAGAGCAAGAGACCCAGTACTTC.

The chain employs TRBV2 and TRBJ1-5; no clear D. The germline gives CDR1 SNHLY, CDR2 FYNNEI. V was trimmed by 3 bases and J by 2 bases, leaving 11 bases between them. This CDR3 is 15 amino acids long. The CDR3 sequence: CASSDGKTGNQPQHF. Written as DNA, the CDR3 is TGTGCCAGCAGTGACGGCAAAACGGGCAATCAGCCCCAGCATTTT.

The chain employs TRBV18 and TRBJ1-5, with D perhaps matching TRBD1 (6 bases). The CDR3 has 14 residues. In germline, CDR1 is KGHSH, CDR2 LQKENI. With 4 bases removed from V and 3 bases from J, the gap between germline ends came to 10 bases. The CDR3 sequence: CASSQQGPNQPQHF. The CDR3, as DNA: TGTGCCAGCTCACAACAGGGTCCCAATCAGCCCCAGCATTTT. Drawing the rest from reference TRBV18 and TRBJ1-5, the complete variable domain is NAGVMQNPRHLVRRRGQEARLRCSPMKGHSHVYWYRQLPEEGLKFMVYLQKENIIDESGMPKERFSAEFPKEGPSILRIQQVVRGDSAAYFCASSQQGPNQPQHFGDGTRLSIL.

CDR3 bases: TGTGCCAGCAGCTTAGGCAGGGACAGCCGAACTTACGAGCAGTACTTC. This gives the protein CASSLGRDSRTYEQYF. The gene calls are TRBV11-2 and TRBJ2-7; 7 nucleotides match TRBD1. The CDR3 runs to 16 residues. Germline values: CDR1 SGHAT, CDR2 FQNNGV. J was trimmed by 4 bases and V by 1 base; bases with no gene match: 10.

The rearrangement joins TRBV5-1 to TRBJ2-7; 8 bases map to TRBD1. Germline-derived CDR1 and CDR2 are SGHRS and YFSETQ. CDR3 length: 15 residues. V trimming: 4 bases; J trimming: 0 bases; junction bases outside the gene matches: 6. For the CDR3, the DNA is TGCGCCAGCAGCCCCCAGACAGGGGACTCCTACGAGCAGTACTTC. Translated: CASSPQTGDSYEQYF. The full variable domain, rest sourced from reference TRBV5-1 and TRBJ2-7, is KAGVTQTPRYLIKTRGQQVTLSCSPISGHRSVSWYQQTPGQGLQFLFEYFSETQRNKGNFPGRFSGRQFSNSRSEMNVSTLELGDSALYLCASSPQTGDSYEQYFGPGTRLTVT.

This clone has only a few counts. This chain joins TRBV28 and TRBJ2-3; TRBD2 matches 10 bases. The V gene end was trimmed by 2 bases and the J gene end by 6 bases; junction bases not matched to a gene: 8. CDR1 MDHEN and CDR2 SYDVKM come from the germline V gene. There are 16 residues in the CDR3. Written as DNA, the CDR3 is TGTGCCAGCAGTTTAAGAGGGCTAGCGGGAGCGGATACGCAGTATTTT. This encodes CASSLRGLAGADTQYF.

The CDR3 DNA is TGTGCCAGCAGCTTGGGGGGCGCTAGCACAGATACGCAGTATTTT. Translation gives CASSLGGASTDTQYF. The chain couples TRBV7-2 to TRBJ2-3, with D perhaps assigned TRBD1 or TRBD2 (6 bases each). Germline loops: CDR1 SGHTA, CDR2 FQGNSA. The CDR3 contains 15 residues. The V end was cut by 3 bases, the J end by 0 bases, with 10 bases between.

The chain employs TRBV30 and TRBJ1-2, with D perhaps matching TRBD1 (6 bases). This CDR3 has 17 amino acids. The germline gives CDR1 GTSNPN, CDR2 SVGIG (reference sequence). V was cut by 0 bases and J by 4 bases, with 21 bases left in between. CDR3 coding DNA: TGTGCCTGGAGTGTACTCGGACGGACAGACACCTTCTATGGCTACACCTTC. Protein product: CAWSVLGRTDTFYGYTF.

J is TRBJ2-7 and V is TRBV2; D is possibly TRBD1 (5 bases). The CDR3 loop spans 16 amino acids. CDR1 SNHLY and CDR2 FYNNEI come from the germline V gene. V was pared by 0 bases and J by 4 bases, with 16 bases between. This CDR3 is CASSEATGLEIYEQYF. In DNA, the CDR3 is TGTGCCAGCAGTGAAGCTACAGGCCTTGAGATATACGAGCAGTACTTC.